Listed below are T cell receptor beta chains from one sample, sequenced in a study of OX40 agonist ivuxolimab in advanced cancers. Sequenced by immunoSEQ multiplex PCR; TCRdb stores in-frame clones only, minus some. The sample includes about 28,000 clones, almost 85% of them seen just once. The sequencing used CD4+ or CD8+ T cells sorted from blood, collected in a trial of the OX40 agonist ivuxolimab. The receptors derive from an adult with an advanced solid tumor such as melanoma, head and neck, liver or kidney cancer. CDR3s include the opening cysteine and the closing phenylalanine or tryptophan. The order of the fields is J gene, clone size, D gene, V gene, CDR3 DNA, CDR3 protein. The D gene is left open where the match is weak. Expanded clones get a size class; other rows say once, few or many, or leave the size out.

J: TRBJ1-2
size: few
D: NA
V: TRBV11-3
DNA: TGTGCCAGCAGCTTCGGCGGCCTAGAGGGCTATGGCTACACCTTC
CDR3: CASSFGGLEGYGYTF

J: TRBJ2-7
size: NA
D: NA
V: TRBV10-3
DNA: TGTGCCATCAGCCAGTCAGGAGACGAGCAGTACTTC
CDR3: CAISQSGDEQYF

J: TRBJ1-6
size: NA
D: NA
V: TRBV9
DNA: TGTGCCAGCAGCGAGGAGGGGCAGAGCGAATCACCCCTCCACTTT
CDR3: CASSEEGQSESPLHF

J: TRBJ2-4
size: NA
D: NA
V: TRBV9
DNA: TGTGCCAGCAGCGTAGGGGGCTCCCTAGCCAAAAACATTCAGTACTTC
CDR3: CASSVGGSLAKNIQYF

J: TRBJ1-1
size: NA
D: TRBD1
V: TRBV9
DNA: TGTGCCAGCACCAGGGACAGGGGTAACACTGAAGCTTTCTTT
CDR3: CASTRDRGNTEAFF

J: TRBJ1-6
size: NA
D: NA
V: TRBV25-1
DNA: TGTGCCAGCAGTGAATATGGGCCCCTGAGTTCACCCCTCCACTTT
CDR3: CASSEYGPLSSPLHF

J: TRBJ2-7
size: NA
D: NA
V: TRBV6-5
DNA: TGTGCCAGCAGTCTAACTAGTTCCCACGAGCAGTACTTC
CDR3: CASSLTSSHEQYF

J: TRBJ1-6
size: NA
D: NA
V: TRBV11-3
DNA: TGTGCCAGCAGCTCGCGACATAGGGGTGATAATTCACCCCTCCACTTT
CDR3: CASSSRHRGDNSPLHF

J: TRBJ2-7
size: NA
D: NA
V: TRBV19
DNA: TGTGCCAGTTCCCCGGGGGGCCAGGGCTACGAGCAGTACTTC
CDR3: CASSPGGQGYEQYF

J: TRBJ1-1
size: NA
D: NA
V: TRBV7-8
DNA: TGTGCCAGCAGCTTAACGCAGGGAGTAGAAGCTTTCTTT
CDR3: CASSLTQGVEAFF

J: TRBJ1-1
size: few
D: TRBD1
V: TRBV6-5
DNA: TGTGCCAGCAGCCCGGACAGGGGCACTGAAGCTTTCTTT
CDR3: CASSPDRGTEAFF

J: TRBJ1-4
size: NA
D: TRBD1
V: TRBV2
DNA: TGTGCCAGCAGTAAACTAAAGGGGGCGAAGGATGAAAAACTGTTTTTT
CDR3: CASSKLKGAKDEKLFF

J: TRBJ2-2
size: NA
D: NA
V: TRBV7-8
DNA: TGTGCCAGCAGCCAAAGGAGCGGGGAGCTGTTTTTT
CDR3: CASSQRSGELFF

J: TRBJ2-7
size: NA
D: TRBD1
V: TRBV7-8
DNA: TGTGCCAGCAGCTTAGAACGGGGACAGAGCTCCTACGAGCAGTACTTC
CDR3: CASSLERGQSSYEQYF

J: TRBJ1-1
size: NA
D: NA
V: TRBV13
DNA: TGTGCCAGTTCCCGGGGGGGGAACACTGAAGCTTTCTTT
CDR3: CASSRGGNTEAFF

J: TRBJ2-1
size: NA
D: TRBD2
V: TRBV29-1
DNA: TGCAGCGTCGAGGGACTAGCGGACAGTAATGAGCAGTTCTTC
CDR3: CSVEGLADSNEQFF